The clone carrying this T cell receptor (beta chain) has just a few counts. This sample is drawn from a study of shared clonotypes between healthy human individuals. Across the study: Participating donors consisted of a couple of women and a few men aged 18 to 49.

Every immunoSEQ plate was one replicate of a subset's evenly spread DNA. DNA input for the unsorted PBMC replicate PCRs was around 300 ng, tens of thousands of T cell genomes. Repertoires were generated with immunoSEQ multiplex PCR, while TCRdb's copy carries only in-frame clones and drops some. Of roughly 480,000 clones in the sample, about 80% were seen once. Every donor, a Caucasian adult, lived in Nashville, Tennessee. The germline CDR1 and CDR2 sequences are SEHNR and FQNEAQ (reference sequence). Trimming at V came to 2 bases and at J to 4 bases, leaving 7 bases not matched to a gene. CDR3 length: 17 amino acids.

The V gene is TRBV7-9, the J gene TRBJ2-1; 11 bases are shared with TRBD2. The source of this sequence is a woman aged 35 to 49 in good health. Some clones in this sample may be carry-over from other donors' samples. The sample consisted of PBMCs. The DNA of the CDR3 is TGTGCCAGCAGCTTACGTACCGGGACTAGCGGATACAATGAGCAGTTCTTC. Its protein is CASSLRTGTSGYNEQFF.